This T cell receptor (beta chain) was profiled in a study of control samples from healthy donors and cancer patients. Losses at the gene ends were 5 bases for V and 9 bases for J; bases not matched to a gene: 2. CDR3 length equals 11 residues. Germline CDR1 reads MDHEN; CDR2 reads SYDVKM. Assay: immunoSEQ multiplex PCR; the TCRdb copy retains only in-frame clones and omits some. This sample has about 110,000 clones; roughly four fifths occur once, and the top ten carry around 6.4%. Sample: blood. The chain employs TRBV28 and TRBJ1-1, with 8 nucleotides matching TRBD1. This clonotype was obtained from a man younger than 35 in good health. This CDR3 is CASSGTGKAFF. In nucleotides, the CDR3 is TGTGCCAGCAGTGGGACAGGAAAAGCTTTCTTT.